The clone carrying this TCR beta chain was seen repeatedly, ten times or more. These data are taken from a study of regulatory T cells in long-lasting Graves disease. Specified time point: newly diagnosed GD, antithyroid drugs for less than 3 months. PBMCs were the source of the RNA used for TCR sequencing. Assembly of TCR beta libraries relied on iRepertoire HTBI primers together with Arm-PCR of CDR3 regions. TCRdb re-called the multiplex PCR reads with MiXCR, one entry per CDR3 protein. The sample has a few hundred thousand distinct CDR3 sequences, roughly 14% seen once; the top ten hold more than 8.5%. V was shortened by 1 base and J by 5 bases, with 9 bases between the two germline ends. Germline CDR1 DFQATT, CDR2 SNEGSKA (reference sequence). This CDR3 spans 13 amino acids. The same data also contributed to another study, on T cells in Graves' hyperthyroidism and ophthalmopathy.

This specimen consisted of peripheral blood mononuclear cells (PBMCs), obtained at new diagnosis, from a patient treated with antithyroid drugs. The TCR originated in a man aged 25-45 years with Graves disease. The J gene is TRBJ2-1, the V gene TRBV20-1; D is undetermined. The CDR3 spells CSARVQRNNEQFF. The CDR3 DNA sequence: TGCAGTGCTAGAGTTCAAAGGAACAATGAGCAGTTCTTC.